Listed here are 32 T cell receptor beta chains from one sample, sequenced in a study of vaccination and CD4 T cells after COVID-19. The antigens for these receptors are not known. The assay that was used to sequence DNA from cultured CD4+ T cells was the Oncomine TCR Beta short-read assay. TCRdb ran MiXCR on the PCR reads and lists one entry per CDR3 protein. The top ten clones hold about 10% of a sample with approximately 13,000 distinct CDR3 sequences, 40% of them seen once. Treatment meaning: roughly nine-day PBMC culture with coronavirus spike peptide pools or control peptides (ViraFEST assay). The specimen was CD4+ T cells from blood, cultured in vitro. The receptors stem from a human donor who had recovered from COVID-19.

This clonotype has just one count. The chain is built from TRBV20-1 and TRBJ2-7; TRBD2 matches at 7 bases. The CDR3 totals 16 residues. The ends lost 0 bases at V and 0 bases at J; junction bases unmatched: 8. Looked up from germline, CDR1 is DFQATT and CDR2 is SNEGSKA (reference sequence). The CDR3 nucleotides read TGCAGTGCTAGAGATTTTCAGCGGGGTAGCTCCTACGAGCAGTACTTC. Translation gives CSARDFQRGSSYEQYF.

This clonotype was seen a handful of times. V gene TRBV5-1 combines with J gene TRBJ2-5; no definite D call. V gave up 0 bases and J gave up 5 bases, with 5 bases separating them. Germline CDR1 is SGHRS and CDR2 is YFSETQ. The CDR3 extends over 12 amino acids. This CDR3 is CASSLEAETQYF. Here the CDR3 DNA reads TGCGCCAGCAGCTTGGAGGCGGAGACCCAGTACTTC.

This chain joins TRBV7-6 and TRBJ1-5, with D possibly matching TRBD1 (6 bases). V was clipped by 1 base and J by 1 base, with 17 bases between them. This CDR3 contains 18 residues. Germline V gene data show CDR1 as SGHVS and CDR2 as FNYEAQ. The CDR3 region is CASSLESPRGVSNQPQHF. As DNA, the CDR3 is TGTGCCAGCAGCTTAGAATCCCCCAGGGGAGTCAGCAATCAGCCCCAGCATTTT.

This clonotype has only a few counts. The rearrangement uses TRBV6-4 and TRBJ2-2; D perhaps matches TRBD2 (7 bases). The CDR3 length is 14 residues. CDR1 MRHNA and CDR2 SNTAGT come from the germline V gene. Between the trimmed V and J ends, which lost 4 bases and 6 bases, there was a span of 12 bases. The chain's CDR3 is CASSATGRAGELFF. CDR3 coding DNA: TGTGCCAGCAGTGCAACAGGGAGGGCCGGGGAGCTGTTTTTT.

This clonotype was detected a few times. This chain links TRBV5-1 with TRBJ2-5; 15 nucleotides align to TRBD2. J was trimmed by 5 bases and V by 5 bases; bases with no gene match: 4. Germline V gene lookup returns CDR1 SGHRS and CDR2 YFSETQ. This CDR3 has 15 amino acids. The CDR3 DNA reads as TGCGCCAGCAGTACCGGACTAGCGGGAGGGGAGACCCAGTACTTC. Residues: CASSTGLAGGETQYF.

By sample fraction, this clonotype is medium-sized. The CDR3 here is CASSLYRGKDSPLHF. The CDR3 DNA sequence: TGTGCCAGCAGTTTATACAGGGGGAAGGATTCACCCCTCCACTTT. The rearrangement uses TRBV27 and TRBJ1-6; 8 nucleotides align to TRBD1. CDR3 size: 15 residues. From germline, CDR1 is MNHEY and CDR2 SMNVEV (reference sequence). Trimming cost V 1 base and J 8 bases; bases outside gene matches: 4.

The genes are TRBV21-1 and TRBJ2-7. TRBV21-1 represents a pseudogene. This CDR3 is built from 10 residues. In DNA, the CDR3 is TGTGCCAGCAGCTACTACGAGCAGTACTTC. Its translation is CASSYYEQYF.

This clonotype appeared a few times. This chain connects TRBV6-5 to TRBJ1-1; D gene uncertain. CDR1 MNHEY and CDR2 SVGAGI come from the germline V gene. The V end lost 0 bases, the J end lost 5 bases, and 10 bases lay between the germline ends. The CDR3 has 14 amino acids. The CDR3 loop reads CASSYSIGETEAFF. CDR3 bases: TGTGCCAGCAGTTACTCGATCGGGGAAACTGAAGCTTTCTTT.

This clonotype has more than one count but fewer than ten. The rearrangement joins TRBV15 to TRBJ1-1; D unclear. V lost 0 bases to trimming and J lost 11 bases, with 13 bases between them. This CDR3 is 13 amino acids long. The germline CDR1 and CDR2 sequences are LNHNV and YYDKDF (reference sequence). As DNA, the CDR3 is TGTGCCACCAGCAGAGATGGGCCAACTGGGGCTTTCTTT. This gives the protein CATSRDGPTGAFF.

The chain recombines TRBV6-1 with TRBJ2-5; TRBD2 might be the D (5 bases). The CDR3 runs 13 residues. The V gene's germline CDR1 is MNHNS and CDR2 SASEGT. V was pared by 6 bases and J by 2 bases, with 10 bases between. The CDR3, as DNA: TGTGCCAGCAGGCTAGCAGGTCAAGAGACCCAGTACTTC. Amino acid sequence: CASRLAGQETQYF.

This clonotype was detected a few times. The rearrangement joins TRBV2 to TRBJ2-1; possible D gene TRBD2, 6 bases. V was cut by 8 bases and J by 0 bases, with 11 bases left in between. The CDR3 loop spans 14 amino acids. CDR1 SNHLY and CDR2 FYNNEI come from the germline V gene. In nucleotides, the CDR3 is TGTGCCAGCTCAGGACTAAACTCCTACAATGAGCAGTTCTTC. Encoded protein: CASSGLNSYNEQFF.

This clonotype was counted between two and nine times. CDR3 sequence (DNA): TGTGCCATCAGTGGACAAAGTCGGGAGACCCAGTACTTC. It specifies CAISGQSRETQYF. The chain carries TRBV10-3 and TRBJ2-5; no reliable D call. The CDR3 has 13 amino acids. V lost 4 bases to trimming and J lost 5 bases, with 11 bases between them. Germline CDR1 reads ENHRY; CDR2 reads SYGVKD.

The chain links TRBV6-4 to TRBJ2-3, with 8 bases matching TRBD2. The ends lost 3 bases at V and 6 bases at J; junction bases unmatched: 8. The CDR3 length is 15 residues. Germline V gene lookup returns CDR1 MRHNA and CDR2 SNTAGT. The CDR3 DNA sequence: TGTGCCAGCAGTGAGGGGCGGGAGGTGGCGGATACGCAGTATTTT. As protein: CASSEGREVADTQYF.

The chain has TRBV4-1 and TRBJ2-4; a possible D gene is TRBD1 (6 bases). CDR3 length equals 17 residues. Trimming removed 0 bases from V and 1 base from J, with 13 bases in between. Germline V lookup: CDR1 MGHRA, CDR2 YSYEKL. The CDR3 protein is CASSQDRVRGAKNIQYF. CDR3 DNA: TGCGCCAGCAGCCAAGATCGAGTGAGGGGGGCCAAAAACATTCAGTACTTC.

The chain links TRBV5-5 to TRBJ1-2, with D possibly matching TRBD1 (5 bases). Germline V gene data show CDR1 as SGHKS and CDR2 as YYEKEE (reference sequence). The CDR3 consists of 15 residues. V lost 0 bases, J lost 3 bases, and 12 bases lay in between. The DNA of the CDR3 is TGTGCCAGCAGCTTGGTTGCTGGGGACGACTATGGCTACACCTTC. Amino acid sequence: CASSLVAGDDYGYTF.

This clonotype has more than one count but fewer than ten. The CDR3 DNA reads TGTGCCAGCAGCCTAGACAGGGGGCGAGGCTACACCTTC. It codes for CASSLDRGRGYTF. V gene TRBV7-2 combines with J gene TRBJ1-2; 10 bases are shared with TRBD1. This CDR3 is built from 13 residues. The V gene's germline CDR1 is SGHTA and CDR2 FQGNSA. V lost 5 bases and J lost 8; bases outside the gene matches: 5.

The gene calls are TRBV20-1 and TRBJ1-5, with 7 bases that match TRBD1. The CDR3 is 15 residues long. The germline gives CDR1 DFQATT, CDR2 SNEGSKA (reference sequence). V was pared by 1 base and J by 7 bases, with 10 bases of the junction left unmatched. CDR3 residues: CSARVSGQTEQPQHF. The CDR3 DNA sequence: TGCAGTGCTAGAGTGTCGGGACAGACCGAACAGCCCCAGCATTTT.

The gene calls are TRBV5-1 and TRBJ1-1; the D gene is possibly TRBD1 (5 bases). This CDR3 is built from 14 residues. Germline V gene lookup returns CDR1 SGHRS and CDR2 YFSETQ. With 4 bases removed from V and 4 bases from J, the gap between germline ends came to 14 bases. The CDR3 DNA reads TGCGCCAGCAGCCCCGGGGGACTAGGCACTGAAGCTTTCTTT. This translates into CASSPGGLGTEAFF. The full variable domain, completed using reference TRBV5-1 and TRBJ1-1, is KAGVTQTPRYLIKTRGQQVTLSCSPISGHRSVSWYQQTPGQGLQFLFEYFSETQRNKGNFPGRFSGRQFSNSRSEMNVSTLELGDSALYLCASSPGGLGTEAFFGQGTRLTVV.

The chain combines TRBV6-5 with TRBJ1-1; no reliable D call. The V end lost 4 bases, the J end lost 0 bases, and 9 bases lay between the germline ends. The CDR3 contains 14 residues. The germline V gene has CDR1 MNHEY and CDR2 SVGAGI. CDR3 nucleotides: TGTGCCAGCAGTTCCAGGAGCTTGAACACTGAAGCTTTCTTT. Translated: CASSSRSLNTEAFF.

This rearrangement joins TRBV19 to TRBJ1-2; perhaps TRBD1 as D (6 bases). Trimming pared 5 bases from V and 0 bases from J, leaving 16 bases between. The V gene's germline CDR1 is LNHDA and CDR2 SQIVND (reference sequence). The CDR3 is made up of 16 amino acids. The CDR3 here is CASSPRGPTANYGYTF. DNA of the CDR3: TGTGCCAGTAGTCCCCGGGGGCCTACAGCTAACTATGGCTACACCTTC.

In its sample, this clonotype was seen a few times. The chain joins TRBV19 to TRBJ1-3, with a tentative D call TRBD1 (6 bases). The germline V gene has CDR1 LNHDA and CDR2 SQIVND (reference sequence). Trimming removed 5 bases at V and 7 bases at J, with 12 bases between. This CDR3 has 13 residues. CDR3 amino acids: CASSLQGRNTIYF. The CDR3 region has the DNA TGTGCCAGTAGTTTGCAGGGGAGGAACACCATATATTTT.

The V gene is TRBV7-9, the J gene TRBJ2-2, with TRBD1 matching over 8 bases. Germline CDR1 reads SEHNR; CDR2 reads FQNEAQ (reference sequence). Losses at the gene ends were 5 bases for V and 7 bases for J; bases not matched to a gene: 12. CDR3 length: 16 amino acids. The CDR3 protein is CASSRRTGIMGGELFF. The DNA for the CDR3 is TGTGCCAGCAGCCGAAGGACAGGGATAATGGGCGGGGAGCTGTTTTTT. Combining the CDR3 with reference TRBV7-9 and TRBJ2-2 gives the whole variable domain DTGVSQNPRHKITKRGQNVTFRCDPISEHNRLYWYRQTLGQGPEFLTYFQNEAQLEKSRLLSDRFSAERPKGSFSTLEIQRTEQGDSAMYLCASSRRTGIMGGELFFGEGSRLTVL.

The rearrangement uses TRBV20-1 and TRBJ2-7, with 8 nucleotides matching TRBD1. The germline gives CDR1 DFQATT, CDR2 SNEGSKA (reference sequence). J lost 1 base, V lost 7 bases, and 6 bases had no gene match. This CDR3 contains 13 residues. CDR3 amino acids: CSVGDRQSYEQYF. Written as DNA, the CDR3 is TGCAGTGTGGGGGACAGGCAATCCTACGAGCAGTACTTC.

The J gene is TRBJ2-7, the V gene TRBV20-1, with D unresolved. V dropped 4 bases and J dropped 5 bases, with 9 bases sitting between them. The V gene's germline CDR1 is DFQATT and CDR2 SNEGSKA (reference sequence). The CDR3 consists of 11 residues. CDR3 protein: CSATPHNEQYF. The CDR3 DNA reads TGCAGTGCTACCCCGCATAACGAGCAGTACTTC.

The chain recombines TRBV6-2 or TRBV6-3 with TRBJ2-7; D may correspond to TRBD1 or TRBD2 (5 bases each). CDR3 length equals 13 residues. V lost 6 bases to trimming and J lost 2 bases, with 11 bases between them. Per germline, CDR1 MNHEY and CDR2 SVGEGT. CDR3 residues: CASRNGATYEQYF. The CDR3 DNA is TGTGCCAGCAGAAACGGGGCCACCTACGAGCAGTACTTC.

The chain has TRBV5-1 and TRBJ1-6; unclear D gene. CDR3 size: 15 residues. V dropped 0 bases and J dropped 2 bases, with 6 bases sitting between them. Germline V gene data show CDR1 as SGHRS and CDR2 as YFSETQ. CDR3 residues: CASSLVSPYNSPLHF. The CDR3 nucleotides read TGCGCCAGCAGCTTGGTGAGCCCCTATAATTCACCCCTCCACTTT.

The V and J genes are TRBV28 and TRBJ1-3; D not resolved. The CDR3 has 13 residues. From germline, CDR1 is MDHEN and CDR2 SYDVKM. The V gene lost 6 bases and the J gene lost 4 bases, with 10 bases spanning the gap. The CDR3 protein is CASSLRPGNTIYF. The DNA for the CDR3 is TGTGCCAGCAGCCTTAGGCCCGGAAACACCATATATTTT.

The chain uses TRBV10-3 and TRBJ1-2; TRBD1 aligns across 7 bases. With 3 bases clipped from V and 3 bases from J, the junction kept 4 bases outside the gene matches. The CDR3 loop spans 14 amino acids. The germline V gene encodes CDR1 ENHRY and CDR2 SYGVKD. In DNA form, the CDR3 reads TGTGCCATCAGTGACGGGGACAGCTACTATGGCTACACCTTC. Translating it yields CAISDGDSYYGYTF.

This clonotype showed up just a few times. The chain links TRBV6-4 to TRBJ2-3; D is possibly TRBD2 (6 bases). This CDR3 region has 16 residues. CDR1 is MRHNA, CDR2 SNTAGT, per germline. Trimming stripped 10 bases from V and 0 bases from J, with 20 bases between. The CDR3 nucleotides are TGTGCCATCCCCCTAGCGTATGGCGGGAGCACAGATACGCAGTATTTT. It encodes CAIPLAYGGSTDTQYF.

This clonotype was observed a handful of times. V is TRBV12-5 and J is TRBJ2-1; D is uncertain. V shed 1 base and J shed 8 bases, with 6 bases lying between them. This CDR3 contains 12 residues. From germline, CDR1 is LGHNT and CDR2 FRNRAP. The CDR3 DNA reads TGTGCTAGTGGTTTGGGATTCGATGAGCAGTTCTTC. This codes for CASGLGFDEQFF.

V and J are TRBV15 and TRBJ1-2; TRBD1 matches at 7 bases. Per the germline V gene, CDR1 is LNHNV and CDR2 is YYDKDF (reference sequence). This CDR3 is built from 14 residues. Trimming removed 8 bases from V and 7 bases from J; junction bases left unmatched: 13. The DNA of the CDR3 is TGTGCCACCGAACAGGGGCGCCTGGGCGTTGGCTACACCTTC. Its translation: CATEQGRLGVGYTF.

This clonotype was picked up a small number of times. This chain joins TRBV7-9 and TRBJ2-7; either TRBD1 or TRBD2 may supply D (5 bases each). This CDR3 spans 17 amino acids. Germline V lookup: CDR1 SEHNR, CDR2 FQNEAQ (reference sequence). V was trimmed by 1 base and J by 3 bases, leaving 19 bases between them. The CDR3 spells CASSLGRVRGYRYEQYF. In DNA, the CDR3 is TGTGCCAGCAGCTTAGGGCGGGTGAGGGGATACCGCTACGAGCAGTACTTC.